Each of the 4 T cell receptor beta chains below was sequenced from the same sample in a study of beta chain features in type 1 diabetes. Expressed TCRB transcripts were sequenced after all isolated RNA was converted to cDNA. The protocol was immunoSEQ multiplex PCR, while the TCRdb copy is restricted to in-frame clones and leaves out a portion. The sample records about 360,000 clones, roughly 13% being singletons. Source material: naive CD4+ T cells from blood. All receptors come from a man aged 18 to 29 in good health.

The chain joins TRBV7-3 to TRBJ1-1; 8 bases match TRBD1. Germline-derived CDR1 and CDR2 are SGHTA and FQGTGA. The J segment lost 1 base and the V segment lost 5 bases, leaving 3 bases of the junction unmatched. The CDR3 is made up of 14 amino acids. Here the CDR3 reads CASSETGGNTEAFF. Here the CDR3 DNA reads TGTGCCAGCAGCGAAACAGGGGGGAACACTGAAGCTTTCTTT.

The table lists this clone with a few counts. The V gene is TRBV5-4, the J gene TRBJ2-2; TRBD2 might be the D (5 bases). Trimming left V 3 bases short and J 0 bases short, with 12 bases between. Germline lookup yields CDR1 SGHNT and CDR2 YYREEE (reference sequence). The CDR3 is 16 residues long. As DNA, the CDR3 is TGTGCCAGCAGCTGGGCCCGAGGGACGAACACCGGGGAGCTGTTTTTT. It is translated as CASSWARGTNTGELFF.

This chain uses TRBV4-2 with TRBJ1-4, with a weak D call TRBD1 (6 bases). Deletions cut 4 bases from V and 4 bases from J, with 13 bases between. The V gene's germline CDR1 is LGHNA and CDR2 YNFKEQ. This CDR3 has 15 amino acids. The CDR3 reads CASSPMTGRNEKLFF. CDR3 bases: TGTGCCAGCAGCCCAATGACAGGCCGTAATGAAAAACTGTTTTTT.

The chain employs TRBV7-6 and TRBJ2-1; TRBD2 agrees at 7 bases. CDR3 size: 14 residues. From germline, CDR1 is SGHVS and CDR2 FNYEAQ. After removal of 7 bases from V and 8 bases from J, the junction contained 11 bases not matched to a gene. The CDR3 region is CASTWGEGRYEQFF. CDR3 DNA sequence: TGTGCCAGCACCTGGGGGGAGGGCAGGTATGAGCAGTTCTTC. Supplemented by reference TRBV7-6 and TRBJ2-1, the full variable domain reads GAGVSQSPRYKVTKRGQDVALRCDPISGHVSLYWYRQALGQGPEFLTYFNYEAQQDKSGLPNDRFSAERPEGSISTLTIQRTEQRDSAMYRCASTWGEGRYEQFFGPGTRLTVL.